Presented here are 17 T cell receptor beta chains from one specimen sequenced in a study of T cells in Graves' hyperthyroidism and ophthalmopathy. The TCR beta CDR3 regions underwent amplification using RNA transcripts as the source. Using the HTBI primer set, a first-round RT-PCR was run on the TCR CDR3. TCRdb re-derived calls from the multiplex PCR reads in MiXCR, one entry per CDR3 protein. The sample lists about 420,000 distinct CDR3 sequences; roughly 13% were seen once. The sample was blood. These receptors all come from a woman aged 18-29 years with Graves' hyperthyroidism.

V and J are TRBV27 and TRBJ1-4; a weak D match, TRBD1 (5 bases). The CDR3 consists of 15 residues. The germline V and J ends were trimmed by 4 bases and 7 bases, with 16 bases remaining between them. Germline assignment: CDR1 MNHEY and CDR2 SMNVEV (reference sequence). The DNA of the CDR3 is TGTGCCAGCAGTTCAGCCGGGGCGAGGGGTGAAAAACTGTTTTTT. Protein: CASSSAGARGEKLFF.

This clonotype came up many times. The J gene is TRBJ1-2, the V gene TRBV28; D perhaps matches TRBD1 (5 bases). Germline V gene sequence: CDR1 MDHEN, CDR2 SYDVKM. The CDR3 covers 13 residues. V lost 1 base to trimming and J lost 7 bases, with 10 bases between them. As DNA, the CDR3 is TGTGCCAGCAGTTTATCGGGGGGGTTTGGCTACACCTTC. This encodes CASSLSGGFGYTF.

This clonotype occurred many times. V usage is TRBV30 and J usage is TRBJ2-7; 7 bases line up with TRBD2. From germline, CDR1 is GTSNPN and CDR2 SVGIG (reference sequence). The CDR3 has 13 residues. Trimming cost V 0 bases and J 3 bases; bases outside gene matches: 2. The CDR3 region has the DNA TGTGCCTGGAGTGTTGGGACTATCTACGAGCAGTACTTC. Its translation: CAWSVGTIYEQYF.

Concerning this clonotype itself: One end of the junction fails to match germline, which may point to a read error. This rearrangement joins TRBV28 to TRBJ1-6; TRBD1 is a possible D gene (5 bases). Germline V gives CDR1 MDHEN, CDR2 SYDVKM. The CDR3 is made up of 19 amino acids. CDR3 sequence: CAGIISGTAESSYNSPPHF. The CDR3 bases are TGTGCCGGCATTATTTCCGGGACCGCCGAGAGCTCCTATAATTCACCCCCCCACTTT.

This clonotype showed up many times. The J gene is TRBJ2-1, the V gene TRBV3-1, with D unresolved. The V end was cut by 1 base, the J end by 10 bases, with 11 bases between. Germline values: CDR1 LGHDT, CDR2 YNNKEL (reference sequence). The CDR3 runs 13 residues. CDR3 sequence reads: CASSQGSGGEQFF. CDR3 sequence (DNA): TGTGCCAGCAGCCAAGGTTCCGGCGGCGAGCAGTTCTTC.

This clonotype was detected many times. An end of the junction does not agree with germline; a read error may underlie this. The chain recombines TRBV7-7 with TRBJ2-3; 8 bases line up with TRBD2. Germline assignment: CDR1 SSHAT and CDR2 FNYEAQ (reference sequence). The CDR3 covers 15 residues. In DNA form, the CDR3 reads TGTGCTAGCAGTCCCGGACTAGCAAGGACAGATACGCAGTATTTT. Translation: CASSPGLARTDTQYF.

This chain joins TRBV20-1 and TRBJ2-1, with 12 bases aligning to TRBD2. The CDR3 sequence is 16 residues long. The germline V gene encodes CDR1 DFQATT and CDR2 SNEGSKA (reference sequence). Unmatched junction bases numbered 7, after V lost 5 bases and J lost 2 bases. The CDR3 spells CSAGTSGFGAYNEQFF. The CDR3 DNA is TGCAGTGCTGGGACTAGCGGGTTTGGGGCCTACAATGAGCAGTTCTTC.

This clonotype occurred a few times. This chain uses TRBV9 with TRBJ1-6, with D tentatively TRBD1 (5 bases). This CDR3 has 14 amino acids. Germline V gene lookup returns CDR1 SGDLS and CDR2 YYNGEE. V was clipped by 3 bases and J by 10 bases, with 14 bases between them. CDR3 sequence reads: CASSAARAASPLHF. In DNA form, the CDR3 reads TGTGCCAGCAGCGCGGCCAGGGCGGCATCACCCCTCCACTTT.

This clonotype has ten or more counts. The chain couples TRBV10-3 to TRBJ1-6; 8 nucleotides line up with TRBD1. This CDR3 spans 13 amino acids. Per germline, CDR1 ENHRY and CDR2 SYGVKD. V lost 5 bases to trimming and J lost 8 bases; unmatched junction nucleotides: 2. DNA for the CDR3: TGTGCCATCAGTTCAGGGGGCGATTCACCCCTCCACTTT. Its translation: CAISSGGDSPLHF.

The CDR3 nucleotides are TGCGCCAGCAGCTCCCTAAAAGGGGGGGTGTCCCGTCTTGAGACCCAGTACTTC. Translation gives CASSSLKGGVSRLETQYF. The chain links TRBV5-1 to TRBJ2-5; perhaps TRBD2 as D (7 bases). CDR3 size: 18 residues. The germline V gene encodes CDR1 SGHRS and CDR2 YFSETQ. The V end was cut by 3 bases, the J end by 5 bases, with 26 bases between.

This clonotype occurred many times. The chain carries TRBV5-1 and TRBJ2-1, with unresolved D. The CDR3 length is 11 residues. The germline CDR1 and CDR2 sequences are SGHRS and YFSETQ. Trimming pared 0 bases from V and 10 bases from J, leaving 5 bases between. CDR3 bases: TGCGCCAGCAGCTTGGGGGCAGAGCAGTTCTTC. As protein: CASSLGAEQFF. Variable domain in full (rest from reference TRBV5-1 and TRBJ2-1): KAGVTQTPRYLIKTRGQQVTLSCSPISGHRSVSWYQQTPGQGLQFLFEYFSETQRNKGNFPGRFSGRQFSNSRSEMNVSTLELGDSALYLCASSLGAEQFFGPGTRLTVL.

This clonotype was counted at least ten times. The chain combines TRBV6-6 with TRBJ2-1, with 9 bases lining up with TRBD1. The J segment lost 8 bases and the V segment lost 2 bases, leaving 7 bases of the junction unmatched. Germline V CDR1 and CDR2: MNHNY, SVGAGI (reference sequence). This CDR3 comprises 15 residues. The chain's CDR3 is CASSYDRQGGYEQFF. The CDR3 bases are TGTGCCAGCAGTTACGACAGACAGGGGGGTTATGAGCAGTTCTTC.

This clonotype was counted a few times. A single base separates this from a much larger clone, so it may be a read error. The chain uses TRBV6-2 or TRBV6-3 and TRBJ2-7; D call uncertain. Germline values: CDR1 MNHEY, CDR2 SVGEGT. The CDR3 totals 11 residues. The CDR3 sequence is CVSEKAREQYF. CDR3 DNA sequence: TGTGTCAGCGAAAAAGCGCGGGAGCAGTACTTC.

This sequence joins TRBV7-6 and TRBJ2-1; D might be TRBD2 (6 bases). V was trimmed by 1 base and J by 6 bases, leaving 16 bases between them. This CDR3 has 16 residues. Germline-derived CDR1 and CDR2 are SGHVS and FNYEAQ. As DNA, the CDR3 is TGTGCCAGCAGCTTAGAAGGGCTAGCGACATCCAATGAGCAGTTCTTC. Translating it yields CASSLEGLATSNEQFF.

This clonotype has ten or more counts. This chain joins TRBV4-3 and TRBJ1-1; D is ambiguous. The CDR3 is 13 residues long. V dropped 0 bases and J dropped 4 bases, with 6 bases sitting between them. CDR1 and CDR2 (germline): LGHNA, YSLEER. In DNA form, the CDR3 reads TGCGCCAGCAGCCAAGAGGGAAGCACTGAAGCTTTCTTT. This gives the protein CASSQEGSTEAFF.

This clonotype has at least ten counts. The CDR3 here is CASSQASGRAEQYF. The CDR3 coding sequence is TGTGCCAGCAGCCAAGCTAGCGGGAGGGCCGAGCAGTACTTC. This sequence joins TRBV3-1 and TRBJ2-7, with TRBD2 identical over 12 bases. The CDR3 extends over 14 amino acids. Losses at the gene ends were 1 base for V and 6 bases for J; bases not matched to a gene: 1. Germline CDR1 reads LGHDT; CDR2 reads YNNKEL (reference sequence).

The chain couples TRBV4-1 to TRBJ1-1; the D gene is possibly TRBD1 (6 bases). The CDR3 extends over 14 amino acids. The V gene lost 4 bases and the J gene lost 6 bases, with 15 bases spanning the gap. Germline V gene data show CDR1 as MGHRA and CDR2 as YSYEKL. The CDR3 sequence: CASSPAVGGPEAFF. The CDR3 DNA is TGCGCCAGCAGCCCGGCCGTGGGGGGCCCTGAAGCTTTCTTT.